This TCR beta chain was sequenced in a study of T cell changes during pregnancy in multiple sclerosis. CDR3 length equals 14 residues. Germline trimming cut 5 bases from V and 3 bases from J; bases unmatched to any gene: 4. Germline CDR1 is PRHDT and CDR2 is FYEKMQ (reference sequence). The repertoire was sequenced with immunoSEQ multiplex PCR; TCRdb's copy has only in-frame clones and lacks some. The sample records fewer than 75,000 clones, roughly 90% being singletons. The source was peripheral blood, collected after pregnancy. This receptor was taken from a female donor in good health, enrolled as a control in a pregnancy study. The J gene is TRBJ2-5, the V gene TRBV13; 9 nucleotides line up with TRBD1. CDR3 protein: CASSPRDREETQYF. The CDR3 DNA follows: TGTGCCAGCAGCCCCCGGGACAGGGAAGAGACCCAGTACTTC. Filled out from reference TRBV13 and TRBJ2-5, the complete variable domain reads AAGVIQSPRHLIKEKRETATLKCYPIPRHDTVYWYQQGPGQDPQFLISFYEKMQSDKGSIPDRFSAQQFSDYHSELNMSSLELGDSALYFCASSPRDREETQYFGPGTRLLVL.